The clone carrying this T cell receptor beta chain was seen more than once but under ten times. Its antigen is currently unknown. Patients were excluded because of uncontrolled infection, other autoimmune disease, pregnancy or lactation. The diagnoses drew upon clinical symptoms, serum thyroxine and TRAb, thyroid ultrasound and orbital computed tomography. This sample is drawn from a study of T cells in Graves' hyperthyroidism and ophthalmopathy. Study-level background: At the time of initial diagnosis and before any treatment, peripheral blood was collected. Study-level points and caveats: Most clonotypes expanded in the thyroid (above 0.001) were also present in blood.

TCR beta CDR3 region amplification was performed from RNA transcripts. The HTBI primer set drove a first-round RT-PCR of the TCR CDR3. TCRdb fed the multiplex PCR reads into MiXCR, producing one record per CDR3 protein. The data hold hundreds of thousands of distinct CDR3 sequences, with about 14% observed a single time. Per germline, CDR1 LGHDT and CDR2 YNNKEL (reference sequence). The ends lost 4 bases at V and 4 bases at J; junction bases unmatched: 9. CDR3 length equals 15 residues. This receptor was identified in a woman in her thirties or forties with Graves' ophthalmopathy. Sequences were obtained from blood. The V call is TRBV3-1, the J call TRBJ1-2; 7 nucleotides agree with TRBD1. CDR3 in amino acids: CASSPRQGNSYGYTF. The CDR3 nucleotides are TGTGCCAGCAGCCCTCGACAGGGTAATAGCTATGGCTACACCTTC.